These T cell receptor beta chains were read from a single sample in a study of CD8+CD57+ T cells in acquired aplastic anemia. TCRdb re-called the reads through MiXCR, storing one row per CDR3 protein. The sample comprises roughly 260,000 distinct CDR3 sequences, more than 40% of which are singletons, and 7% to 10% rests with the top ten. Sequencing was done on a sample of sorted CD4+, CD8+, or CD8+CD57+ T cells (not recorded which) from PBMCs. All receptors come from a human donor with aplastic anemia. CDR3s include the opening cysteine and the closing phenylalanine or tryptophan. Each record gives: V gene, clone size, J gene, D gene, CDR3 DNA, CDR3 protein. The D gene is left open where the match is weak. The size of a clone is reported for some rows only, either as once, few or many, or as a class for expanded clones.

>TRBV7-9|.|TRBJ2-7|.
TGTGCCAGCAGCAAACCGGGCTCCTGGGAGCAGTACTTC
CASSKPGSWEQYF
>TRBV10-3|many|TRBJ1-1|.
TGTGCCATCAGCCCCGACTCTGCTGAAGCTTTCTTT
CAISPDSAEAFF
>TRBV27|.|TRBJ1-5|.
TGTGCCAGCAGTTTAACAGGGAAGGGTCAGCCCCAGCATTTT
CASSLTGKGQPQHF
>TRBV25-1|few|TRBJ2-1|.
TGTGCCAGCAGTGCGACTAGGAATGAGCAGTTCTTC
CASSATRNEQFF
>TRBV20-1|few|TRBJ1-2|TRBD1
TGCAGTGCTAGAGGGGGACAGCTTCTTACCTATGGCTACACCTTC
CSARGGQLLTYGYTF
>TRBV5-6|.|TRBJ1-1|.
TGTGCCAGCAGCTTGGCTAGCGGGAGCGTAGCTGAAGCTTTCTTT
CASSLASGSVAEAFF
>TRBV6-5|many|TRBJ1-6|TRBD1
TGTGCCAGCACCCACGGACGGGACAGGGTTAATTCACCCCTCCACTTT
CASTHGRDRVNSPLHF
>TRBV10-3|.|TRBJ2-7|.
TGTGCCAGCACGGGTACCCAAGGTGGGGAGCAGTACTTC
CASTGTQGGEQYF
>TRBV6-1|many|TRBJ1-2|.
TGTGCCAGCAGTGATGGGGGTGGAGGTTCTGGCTACACCTTC
CASSDGGGGSGYTF
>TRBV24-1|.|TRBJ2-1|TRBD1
TGTGCCACCAGTGATCATACCCTTACAGGGGGCATCAGGGCGTGGTTCTTC
CATSDHTLTGGIRAWFF
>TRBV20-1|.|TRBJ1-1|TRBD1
TGCAGTGCTAGAGATCGGACAGGGGTGACCACTGAAGCTTTCTTT
CSARDRTGVTTEAFF
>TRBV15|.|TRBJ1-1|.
TGTGCCACCAGCAGGAGGTCGAACACTGAAGCTTTCTTT
CATSRRSNTEAFF
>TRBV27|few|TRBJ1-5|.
TGTGCCAGCAGTTTTGGCGGTTATAGCAATCAGCCCCAGCATTTT
CASSFGGYSNQPQHF
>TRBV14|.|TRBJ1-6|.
TGTGCCAGCAGCTGGGGGGATAATTCACCCCTCCACTTT
CASSWGDNSPLHF
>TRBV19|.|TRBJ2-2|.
TGTGCCAGTAGACTCCTGGCAAACACCGGGGAGCTGTTTTTT
CASRLLANTGELFF
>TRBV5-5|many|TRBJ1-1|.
TGTGCCAGCAGCTTGCGCTCGGCTGAAGCTTTCTTT
CASSLRSAEAFF
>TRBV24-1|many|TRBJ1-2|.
TGTGCCACCAGTGACCTAACAGGGATGGCAGGAAAAGGGTCCTATGGCTACACCTTC
CATSDLTGMAGKGSYGYTF
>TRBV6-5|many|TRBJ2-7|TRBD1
TGTGCCAGCAGTTACTCCGGGACAGGGAACTACGAGCAGTACTTC
CASSYSGTGNYEQYF
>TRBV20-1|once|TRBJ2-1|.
TGCAGTGCTAGGATTGTGTCCGGTCCGCATGAGCAGTTCTTC
CSARIVSGPHEQFF
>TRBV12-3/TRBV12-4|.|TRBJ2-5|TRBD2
TGTGCCAGTCGGCTAGCGGGGGGTAATAGTATGGAGACCCAGTACTTC
CASRLAGGNSMETQYF
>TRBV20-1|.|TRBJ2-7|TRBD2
TGCAGTGCTACGGTAGCGGGAGGCGTCACCGAGCAGTACTTC
CSATVAGGVTEQYF
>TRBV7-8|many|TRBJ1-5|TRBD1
TGTGCCAGCAGCTTAGGCCCGACAGGGGTGGCCTGGCGGGGCAATCAGCCCCAGCATTTT
CASSLGPTGVAWRGNQPQHF
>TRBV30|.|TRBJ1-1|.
TGTGCCTGGAGTGCCCACACTGAAGCTTTCTTT
CAWSAHTEAFF
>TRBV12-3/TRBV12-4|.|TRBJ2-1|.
TGTGCCAGCAGTATGGGACTGCTCAATGAGCAGTTCTTC
CASSMGLLNEQFF
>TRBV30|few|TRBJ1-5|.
TGTGCCTGGAGTGGGGACTCCCGCAATCAGCCCCAGCATTTT
CAWSGDSRNQPQHF
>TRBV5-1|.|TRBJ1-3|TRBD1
TGCGCCAGCAGCTCCGGACTAGAGACAGGGCTTGGAAACACCATATATTTT
CASSSGLETGLGNTIYF
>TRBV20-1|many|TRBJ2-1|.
TGCAGTGCTACCGGATCGTTTCAAGGGATTGAGCAGTTCTTC
CSATGSFQGIEQFF
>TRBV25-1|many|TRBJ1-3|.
TGTGCCAGCAGTGAATATTATGGAAACACCATATATTTT
CASSEYYGNTIYF
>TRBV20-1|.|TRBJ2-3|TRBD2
TGCAGTGCTTGGGGGACTACCTCCGGCACAGATACGCAGTATTTT
CSAWGTTSGTDTQYF
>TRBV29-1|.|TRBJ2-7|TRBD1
TGCAGCGTTGAAATACAGGGGGTCGACGAGCAGTACTTC
CSVEIQGVDEQYF
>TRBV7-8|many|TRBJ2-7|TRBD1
TGTGCCAGCAGCTTTCCCCGGGACAGGGATAATGGTGAGCAGTACTTC
CASSFPRDRDNGEQYF
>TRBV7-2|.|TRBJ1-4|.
TGTGCCAGCAGTCAGGGGAGGACTAATGAAAAACTGTTTTTT
CASSQGRTNEKLFF
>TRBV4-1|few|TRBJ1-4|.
TGCGCCAGCAGCCAAGAGGCTATTCTACAGGTTAATGAAAAGTTGTTTTTT
CASSQEAILQVNEKLFF
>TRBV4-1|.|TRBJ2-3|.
TGCGCCAGCAGCCAAGATCCAACAAACACAGATACGCAGTATTTT
CASSQDPTNTDTQYF
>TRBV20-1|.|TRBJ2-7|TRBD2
TGCAGTGCTTACTCCCCCACGTCGTTAGCGGGAGCTTACGAGCAGTACTTC
CSAYSPTSLAGAYEQYF
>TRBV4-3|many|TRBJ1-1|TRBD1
TGCGCCAGCAGCCCTGGGACAGGGGGAACTGAAGCTTTCTTT
CASSPGTGGTEAFF
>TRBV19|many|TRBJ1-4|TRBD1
TGTGCCAGTAGTATGGGACAGGGGTACGAAAAACTGTTTTTT
CASSMGQGYEKLFF
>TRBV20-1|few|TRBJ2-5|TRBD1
TGCAGTGCTAAGTACCAGCGGACAGGTCGGGGTGAGCAGTACTTC
CSAKYQRTGRGEQYF
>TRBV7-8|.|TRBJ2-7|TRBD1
TGTGCCAGCGGGGACAGGGGGCGAAGCGGTTACCGGTACGAGCAGTACTTC
CASGDRGRSGYRYEQYF
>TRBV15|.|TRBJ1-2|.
TGTGCCACCAGCAGGCCGGGGCCCGGCTACACCTTC
CATSRPGPGYTF
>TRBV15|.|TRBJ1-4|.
TGTGCCACCAGCAGAGATCGAGGGGCCGGGGCTAATGAAAAACTGTTTTTT
CATSRDRGAGANEKLFF
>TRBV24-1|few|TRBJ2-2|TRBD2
TGTGCCAGCAGTTTATCCCGACTAGCGGGAGGTGAGCTGTTTTTT
CASSLSRLAGGELFF
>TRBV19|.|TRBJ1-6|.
TGTGCCAGTAGAACAGAATATTCACCCCTCCACTTT
CASRTEYSPLHF
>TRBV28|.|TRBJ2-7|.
TGTGCCAGCAGTCTTACCGGGACATCAACCTACGAGCAGTACTTC
CASSLTGTSTYEQYF
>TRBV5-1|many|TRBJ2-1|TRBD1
TGCGCCAGCAGCATCATGGGGACAGGGCCATACAATGAGCAGTTCTTC
CASSIMGTGPYNEQFF
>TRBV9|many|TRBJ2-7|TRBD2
TGTGCCAGCAGCTCTAGCGGGTCCAACTACGAGCAGTACTTC
CASSSSGSNYEQYF
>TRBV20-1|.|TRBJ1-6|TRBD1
TGCAGTGCTGGATCCCTCTCATTGACAGGGGGCAATAATTCACCCCTCCACTTT
CSAGSLSLTGGNNSPLHF
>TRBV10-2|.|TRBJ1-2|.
TGCGCCAGCAGTGACGGAGGGTCCGCTGGAAACACCTTC
CASSDGGSAGNTF
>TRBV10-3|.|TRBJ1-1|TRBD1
TGTGCCATCAGTGAGTCGACAGGGAAATTCGACACTGAAGCTTTCTTT
CAISESTGKFDTEAFF
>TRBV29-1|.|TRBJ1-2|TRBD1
TGCAGCGTTGCCCGGACAGGGAGTATCTATGGCTACACCTTC
CSVARTGSIYGYTF
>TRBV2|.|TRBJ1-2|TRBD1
TGTGCCAGCTGTGGTTTGCGACAGGGGGACTACACCTTC
CASCGLRQGDYTF
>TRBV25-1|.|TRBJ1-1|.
TGTGCCAGCAGTGTCGGTCAGGGGCAGAACACTGAAGCTTTCTTT
CASSVGQGQNTEAFF
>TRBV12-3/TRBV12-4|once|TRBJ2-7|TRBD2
TGTGCCAGCAGTTTCGCCTTTAGCGGGGGGTACGAGCAGTACTTC
CASSFAFSGGYEQYF
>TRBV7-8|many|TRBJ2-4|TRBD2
TGTGCCAGCAGCGGCGGGACTAGCGGGAGCTGGAGAAACATTCAGTACTTC
CASSGGTSGSWRNIQYF
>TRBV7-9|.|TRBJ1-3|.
TGTGCCAGCAGCTTACCGGACAGAGGCTTTGGAAACACCATATATTTT
CASSLPDRGFGNTIYF